The 14 T cell receptor beta chains below come from one sample, sequenced in a study of blood T cell repertoires in COVID-19 (dated by TCRdb to the early 2020s). The library was built by means of the immunoSEQ multiplex PCR assay. TCRdb's version of the immuneACCESS table is confined to in-frame rearrangements and falls short of the full clone set. An unresolved V gene accounts for under half of the shortfall where checked; the remainder is of unknown origin. The sample table shows approximately 68,000 clones, and 65% to 90% are seen once. Jointly, the top ten make up about 15% of the sample. The specimen sequenced was peripheral blood. These receptor sequences come from a man older than 75 with active COVID-19.

This chain joins TRBV3-1 (or the pseudogene TRBV3-2) and TRBJ1-2; 11 bases align to TRBD1. The CDR3 is 16 amino acids. J lost 4 bases, V lost 0 bases, and 4 bases had no gene match. Per germline, CDR1 LGHDT and CDR2 YNNKEL (reference sequence). The CDR3 sequence is CASSQEGGTGGYGYTF. The CDR3 coding sequence is TGTGCCAGCAGCCAAGAAGGTGGGACAGGGGGCTATGGCTACACCTTC.

The chain is built from TRBV27 and TRBJ2-2, with 7 bases that match TRBD2. This CDR3 is 17 amino acids long. The germline V gene encodes CDR1 MNHEY and CDR2 SMNVEV (reference sequence). V dropped 2 bases and J dropped 6; count of bases not matched to a gene: 12. CDR3 sequence reads: CASSLLPTSALAGELFF. The CDR3 nucleotides read TGTGCCAGCAGTTTACTCCCCACTAGCGCCCTAGCCGGGGAGCTGTTTTTT.

CDR3 sequence: CASSSGQGLIGYGYTF. The DNA of the CDR3 is TGTGCCAGCAGTTCCGGACAGGGCCTAATCGGCTATGGCTACACCTTC. The V call is TRBV6-5, the J call TRBJ1-2, with 8 nucleotides matching TRBD1. Trimming at V came to 4 bases and at J to 4 bases, leaving 11 bases not matched to a gene. This CDR3 has 16 residues. The V gene's germline CDR1 is MNHEY and CDR2 SVGAGI.

The gene calls are TRBV2 and TRBJ2-1, with 8 bases fitting TRBD1. The CDR3 loop spans 12 amino acids. Germline V CDR1 and CDR2: SNHLY, FYNNEI. V trimming: 2 bases; J trimming: 16 bases; junction bases outside the gene matches: 7. CDR3 residues: CASSEQGAIGFF. The CDR3 DNA reads TGTGCCAGCAGTGAACAGGGGGCGATAGGATTCTTC.

The chain joins TRBV7-2 to TRBJ2-1; TRBD2 aligns across 12 bases. This CDR3 has 18 amino acids. Per the germline V gene, CDR1 is SGHTA and CDR2 is FQGNSA. After removal of 6 bases from V and 1 base from J, the junction contained 10 bases not matched to a gene. CDR3 amino acids: CASRSGTSGFSSYNEQFF. The CDR3 DNA sequence: TGTGCCAGCAGGTCCGGGACTAGCGGGTTTAGTTCCTACAATGAGCAGTTCTTC.

The V gene is TRBV29-1, the J gene TRBJ2-2, with 7 bases matching TRBD1. V was clipped by 6 bases and J by 0 bases; unmatched bases: 4. CDR1 SQVTM and CDR2 ANQGSEA come from the germline V gene. The CDR3 is 14 residues long. CDR3 DNA sequence: TGCAGCGTCGTGAGGGGGCCGAACACCGGGGAGCTGTTTTTT. Translating it yields CSVVRGPNTGELFF.

This clone was seen a handful of times. The chain joins TRBV5-4 to TRBJ1-5; D perhaps matches TRBD1 (6 bases). Per germline, CDR1 SGHNT and CDR2 YYREEE (reference sequence). There are 15 residues in the CDR3. Trimming cost V 2 bases and J 2 bases, with 11 bases left between them. The CDR3 here is CASSLQGSGNQPQHF. CDR3 sequence (DNA): TGTGCCAGCAGCTTACAGGGAAGCGGCAATCAGCCCCAGCATTTT.

The CDR3: CASQRQGATNEKLFF. In DNA form, the CDR3 reads TGTGCCAGTCAACGACAGGGGGCAACTAATGAAAAACTGTTTTTT. This chain links TRBV19 with TRBJ1-4; TRBD1 matches at 9 bases. Losses at the gene ends were 8 bases for V and 0 bases for J; bases not matched to a gene: 4. The CDR3 covers 15 residues. CDR1 LNHDA and CDR2 SQIVND come from the germline V gene (reference sequence).

The chain uses TRBV5-4 and TRBJ2-7; 7 bases match TRBD1. Trimming removed 0 bases from V and 3 bases from J; junction bases left unmatched: 3. Germline-derived CDR1 and CDR2 are SGHNT and YYREEE (reference sequence). The CDR3 length is 14 residues. For the CDR3, the DNA is TGTGCCAGCAGCTTGGGCGCAGGGGGCTACGAGCAGTACTTC. Its translation is CASSLGAGGYEQYF.

This chain connects TRBV4-1 to TRBJ2-7, with TRBD1 matching over 7 bases. The germline gives CDR1 MGHRA, CDR2 YSYEKL. J lost 5 bases, V lost 2 bases, and 12 bases had no gene match. The CDR3 is 16 amino acids. This CDR3 is CASSQTDRTFYHEQYF. The CDR3 nucleotides read TGCGCCAGCAGCCAAACGGACAGGACGTTTTACCACGAGCAGTACTTC.

The V gene is TRBV19, the J gene TRBJ1-1, with 8 positions matching TRBD1. V shed 7 bases and J 2 bases; nucleotides not matched to a gene: 0. The germline gives CDR1 LNHDA, CDR2 SQIVND (reference sequence). This CDR3 spans 12 amino acids. DNA for the CDR3: TGTGCCAGTACAGGGGGCAACACTGAAGCTTTCTTT. It yields the protein CASTGGNTEAFF.

The chain employs TRBV3-1 (or the pseudogene TRBV3-2) and TRBJ2-6, with TRBD1 matching 8 bases. Germline V gene data show CDR1 as LGHDT and CDR2 as YNNKEL (reference sequence). The CDR3 has 19 amino acids. With V trimmed by 1 base and J by 0 bases, 8 bases remained unmatched. CDR3 in amino acids: CASSQVLGQGLSGANVLTF. Written as DNA, the CDR3 is TGTGCCAGCAGCCAAGTCCTCGGACAGGGACTCTCTGGGGCCAACGTCCTGACTTTC.

V is TRBV12-3 or TRBV12-4 and J is TRBJ2-7; weak D call: TRBD2 (5 bases). The CDR3 covers 12 residues. Trimming shortened V by 6 bases and J by 3 bases, and 9 bases separated the two germline ends. The CDR3 sequence: CASSSRDYEQYF. The DNA of the CDR3 is TGTGCCAGCAGCTCGAGGGACTACGAGCAGTACTTC.

The chain uses TRBV27 and TRBJ2-1; D ambiguous. Germline V gene data show CDR1 as MNHEY and CDR2 as SMNVEV (reference sequence). Trimming took off 2 bases at V and 5 bases at J, with 10 bases between the two ends. The length of the CDR3 is 14 residues. CDR3 loop: CASSLGRNNNEQFF. For the CDR3, the DNA is TGTGCCAGCAGTTTAGGCAGGAACAACAATGAGCAGTTCTTC.